These 15 T cell receptor beta chains were all obtained from the same sample, sequenced in a study of memory CD4+ T cells and cytomegalovirus serostatus (dated by TCRdb to about 2019). Library generation was performed with the immunoSEQ multiplex PCR assay. TCRdb limited this immuneACCESS table to in-frame rearrangements with V and J called. A share of clones is missing; checked studies link under half to unresolved V genes, and the rest is unexplained. The sample yields 56,000 or so clones; roughly 87% were counted once. The ten largest clonotypes hold roughly 0.4% of the sample. Single viable CD3+CD4+CD8-CD45RO+ cells were sorted as memory CD4+ T cells on a FACSAria II. Sequenced material: memory CD4+ T cells from blood. The receptors shown here come from an adult in good health and CMV-seronegative.

This clone was detected only once. The gene calls are TRBV4-3 and TRBJ1-2; D unresolved. The germline gives CDR1 LGHNA, CDR2 YSLEER. V was shortened by 0 bases and J by 3 bases, with 5 bases between the two germline ends. This CDR3 contains 13 residues. The CDR3 sequence is CASSQEGHYGYTF. The CDR3 nucleotides are TGCGCCAGCAGCCAAGAGGGTCACTATGGCTACACCTTC.

The CDR3 here is CASSLAAGPYEQYF. DNA of the CDR3: TGTGCCAGCAGCTTAGCAGCGGGGCCCTACGAGCAGTACTTC. The genes are TRBV11-3 and TRBJ2-7; the match to TRBD2 covers 7 bases. Germline-derived CDR1 and CDR2 are SGHNT and YENEEA. The CDR3 loop spans 14 amino acids. V gave up 1 base and J gave up 2 bases; unmatched junction bases: 2.

With respect to this clone: The junction shows a germline mismatch at one end, possibly a read error. The chain combines TRBV13 with TRBJ2-5, with TRBD2 identical over 11 bases. CDR1 and CDR2 (germline): PRHDT, FYEKMQ (reference sequence). The CDR3 consists of 16 residues. The CDR3 nucleotides read TGTGCCAGCAGCCGAGGGACTAGCGGATATCAAGAGACCCGGTACTTC. Protein product: CASSRGTSGYQETRYF.

The chain has TRBV7-2 and TRBJ2-1; D possibly corresponds to TRBD2 (6 bases). This CDR3 region has 12 residues. Germline V gene sequence: CDR1 SGHTA, CDR2 FQGNSA. Deletions cut 2 bases from V and 12 bases from J, with 11 bases between. CDR3 sequence (DNA): TGTGCCAGCAGCTTAATTGGAGGGTGGCAGTTCTTC. Translating gives CASSLIGGWQFF. The full variable domain, its missing parts supplied by reference TRBV7-2 and TRBJ2-1, is GAGVSQSPSNKVTEKGKDVELRCDPISGHTALYWYRQSLGQGLEFLIYFQGNSAPDKSGLPSDRFSAERTGGSVSTLTIQRTQQEDSAVYLCASSLIGGWQFFGPGTRLTVL.

The CDR3 region has the DNA TGTGCCAGCAGCGTAATGGGGAATGAGCAGTTCTTC. Translation gives CASSVMGNEQFF. The V gene is TRBV7-2, the J gene TRBJ2-1, with D uncertain. Germline lookup yields CDR1 SGHTA and CDR2 FQGNSA. With 5 bases removed from V and 7 bases from J, the gap between germline ends came to 9 bases. The length of the CDR3 is 12 residues.

The chain is built from TRBV4-2 and TRBJ2-2; no clear D. Germline CDR1 reads LGHNA; CDR2 reads YNFKEQ. The CDR3 is 15 residues long. The ends were cut back, 1 base at V and 5 bases at J, with 11 bases in the middle. The DNA of the CDR3 is TGTGCCAGCAGCCAAGGAGAACTGCTAACCGGGGAGCTGTTTTTT. This encodes CASSQGELLTGELFF.

This chain connects TRBV7-8 to TRBJ2-5; no clear D gene. Trimming pared 0 bases from V and 4 bases from J, leaving 6 bases between. CDR3 length: 13 amino acids. Germline assignment: CDR1 SGHVS and CDR2 FQNEAQ. CDR3 sequence (DNA): TGTGCCAGCAGCTTAGCGGGTAGAGAGACCCAGTACTTC. Its translation is CASSLAGRETQYF. Looking up the rest from reference TRBV7-8 and TRBJ2-5 gives the full variable domain: GAGVSQSPRYKVAKRGQDVALRCDPISGHVSLFWYQQALGQGPEFLTYFQNEAQLDKSGLPSDRFFAERPEGSVSTLKIQRTQQEDSAVYLCASSLAGRETQYFGPGTRLLVL.

The chain joins TRBV5-6 to TRBJ1-4; D unresolved. Germline values: CDR1 SGHDT, CDR2 YYEEEE. V shed 0 bases and J shed 5 bases, with 8 bases lying between them. The CDR3 spans 14 residues. CDR3 residues: CASSLAGTNEKLFF. In DNA, the CDR3 is TGTGCCAGCAGCTTGGCAGGAACGAATGAAAAACTGTTTTTT.

The rearrangement uses TRBV4-2 and TRBJ1-6; D is unresolved. Trimming left V 0 bases short and J 6 bases short, with 12 bases between. Germline lookup yields CDR1 LGHNA and CDR2 YNFKEQ. The CDR3 has 16 amino acids. The CDR3: CASSQEVSLFNSPLHF. Written as DNA, the CDR3 is TGTGCCAGCAGCCAAGAAGTCAGTTTGTTTAATTCACCCCTCCACTTT.

V and J are TRBV7-9 and TRBJ2-3; 7 nucleotides agree with TRBD2. The CDR3 loop spans 17 amino acids. The germline CDR1 and CDR2 sequences are SEHNR and FQNEAQ (reference sequence). V shed 4 bases and J 0 bases; nucleotides not matched to a gene: 10. The CDR3 nucleotides read TGTGCCAGCAGCTCCTCACTCGGGGGGAGTAGCACAGATACGCAGTATTTT. As protein: CASSSSLGGSSTDTQYF.

This clone showed up just a few times. V is TRBV5-1 and J is TRBJ2-5; D possibly corresponds to TRBD2 (5 bases). The V and J ends lost 0 bases and 2 bases respectively, with 17 bases between them. This CDR3 is built from 17 residues. Germline loops: CDR1 SGHRS, CDR2 YFSETQ. The CDR3 loop reads CASSLGRTLTIQETQYF. In DNA form, the CDR3 reads TGCGCCAGCAGCTTGGGTAGGACTCTGACGATTCAAGAGACCCAGTACTTC. The variable domain in full, with the rest retrieved from reference TRBV5-1 and TRBJ2-5, is KAGVTQTPRYLIKTRGQQVTLSCSPISGHRSVSWYQQTPGQGLQFLFEYFSETQRNKGNFPGRFSGRQFSNSRSEMNVSTLELGDSALYLCASSLGRTLTIQETQYFGPGTRLLVL.

This clone was counted between two and nine times. J is TRBJ1-6 and V is TRBV4-3, with 10 bases identical to TRBD1. The CDR3 has 15 residues. Germline CDR1 and CDR2: LGHNA and YSLEER. The trim removed 1 base at V and 9 bases at J, leaving 3 bases unmatched. The CDR3 DNA follows: TGCGCCAGCAGCCAAGTGGGACAGGGGTCTTCACCCCTCCACTTT. This translates into CASSQVGQGSSPLHF.

The J gene is TRBJ2-1, the V gene TRBV11-2; 13 positions match TRBD2. J gave up 2 bases and V 3 bases, and 7 bases lay outside the gene matches. Germline V CDR1 and CDR2: SGHAT, FQNNGV. The CDR3 has 18 amino acids. CDR3 sequence reads: CASSFRPTSGGTYNEQFF. The DNA of the CDR3 is TGTGCCAGCAGCTTTCGCCCGACTAGCGGGGGGACCTACAATGAGCAGTTCTTC.

CDR3 sequence: CAFRVAGVQETQYF. CDR3 nucleotide sequence: TGTGCCTTCAGGGTTGCAGGGGTTCAAGAGACCCAGTACTTC. The rearrangement links TRBV30 to TRBJ2-5, with D possibly being TRBD1 (6 bases). V was cut by 7 bases and J by 2 bases, with 17 bases left in between. Germline CDR1 is GTSNPN and CDR2 is SVGIG (reference sequence). This CDR3 is built from 14 residues.

The chain joins TRBV2 to TRBJ1-3; unclear D gene. This CDR3 comprises 16 residues. V gave up 2 bases and J gave up 0 bases, with 11 bases separating them. Germline V CDR1 and CDR2: SNHLY, FYNNEI. The CDR3 region has the DNA TGTGCCAGCAGTGAATTGGGCCAGCTCTCTGGAAACACCATATATTTT. This codes for CASSELGQLSGNTIYF.